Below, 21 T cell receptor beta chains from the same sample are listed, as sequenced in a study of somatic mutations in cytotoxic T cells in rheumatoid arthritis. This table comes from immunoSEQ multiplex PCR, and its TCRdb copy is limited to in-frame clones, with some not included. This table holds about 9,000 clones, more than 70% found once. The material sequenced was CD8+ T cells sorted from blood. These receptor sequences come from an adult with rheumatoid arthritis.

The CDR3 is CASSRGTGDDEQYF. For the CDR3, the DNA is TGCGCCAGCAGCAGAGGGACAGGGGACGACGAGCAGTACTTC. The rearrangement links TRBV4-1 to TRBJ2-7; the match to TRBD1 covers 10 bases. The V and J ends lost 5 bases and 5 bases, in that order; junction bases with no gene match: 6. The V gene's germline CDR1 is MGHRA and CDR2 YSYEKL. This CDR3 has 14 residues.

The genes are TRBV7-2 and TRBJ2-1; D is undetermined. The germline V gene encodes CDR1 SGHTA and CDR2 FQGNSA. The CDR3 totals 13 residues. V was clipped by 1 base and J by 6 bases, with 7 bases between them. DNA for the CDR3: TGTGCCAGCAGCTTAGTCTCACGCAATGAGCAGTTCTTC. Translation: CASSLVSRNEQFF.

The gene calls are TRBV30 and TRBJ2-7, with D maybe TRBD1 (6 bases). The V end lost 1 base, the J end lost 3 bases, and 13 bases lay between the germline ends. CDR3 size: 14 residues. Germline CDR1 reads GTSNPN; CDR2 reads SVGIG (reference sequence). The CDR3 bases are TGTGCCTGGAGTGGGGACATACGATACTACGAGCAGTACTTC. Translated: CAWSGDIRYYEQYF.

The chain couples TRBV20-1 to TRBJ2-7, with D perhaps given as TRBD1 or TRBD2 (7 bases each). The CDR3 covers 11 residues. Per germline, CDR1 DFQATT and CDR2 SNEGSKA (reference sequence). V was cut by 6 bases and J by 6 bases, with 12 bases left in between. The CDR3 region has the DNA TGCAGTGCGGGAGGGGGCCTCGAGCAGTACTTC. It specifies CSAGGGLEQYF.

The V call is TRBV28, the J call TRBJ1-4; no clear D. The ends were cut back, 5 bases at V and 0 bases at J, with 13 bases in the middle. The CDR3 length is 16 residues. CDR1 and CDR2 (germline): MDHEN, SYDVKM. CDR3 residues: CASSPDTPATNEKLFF. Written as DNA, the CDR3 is TGTGCCAGCAGTCCCGACACCCCTGCAACTAATGAAAAACTGTTTTTT.

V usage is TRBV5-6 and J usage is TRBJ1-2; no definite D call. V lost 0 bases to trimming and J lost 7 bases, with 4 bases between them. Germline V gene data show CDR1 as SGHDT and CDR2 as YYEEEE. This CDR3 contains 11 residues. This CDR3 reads CASSLGVGYTF. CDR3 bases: TGTGCCAGCAGCTTGGGGGTTGGCTACACCTTC.

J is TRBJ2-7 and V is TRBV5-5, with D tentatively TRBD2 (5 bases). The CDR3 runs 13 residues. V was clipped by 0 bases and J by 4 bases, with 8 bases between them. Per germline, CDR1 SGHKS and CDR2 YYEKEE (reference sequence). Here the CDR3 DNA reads TGTGCCAGCAGCTTGGGGAGGATGTACGAGCAGTACTTC. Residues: CASSLGRMYEQYF.

The CDR3 here is CASRASGSIEQFF. CDR3 coding DNA: TGTGCCAGCAGGGCTAGCGGGAGTATTGAGCAGTTCTTC. This rearrangement joins TRBV7-9 to TRBJ2-1; 10 nucleotides agree with TRBD2. This CDR3 contains 13 residues. J lost 9 bases, V lost 6 bases, and 5 bases had no gene match. Germline-derived CDR1 and CDR2 are SEHNR and FQNEAQ (reference sequence).

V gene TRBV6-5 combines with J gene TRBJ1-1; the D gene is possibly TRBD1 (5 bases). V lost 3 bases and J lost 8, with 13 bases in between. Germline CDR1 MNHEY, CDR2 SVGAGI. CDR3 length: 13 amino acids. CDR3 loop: CASSYLQGGEAFF. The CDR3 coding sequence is TGTGCCAGCAGTTATCTGCAGGGTGGGGAAGCTTTCTTT.

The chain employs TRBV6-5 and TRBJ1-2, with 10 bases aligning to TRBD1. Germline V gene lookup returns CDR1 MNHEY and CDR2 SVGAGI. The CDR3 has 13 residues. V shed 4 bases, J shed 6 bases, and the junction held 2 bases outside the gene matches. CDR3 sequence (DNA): TGTGCCAGCAGTTTTGGACAGGGGGATGGCTACACCTTC. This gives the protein CASSFGQGDGYTF.

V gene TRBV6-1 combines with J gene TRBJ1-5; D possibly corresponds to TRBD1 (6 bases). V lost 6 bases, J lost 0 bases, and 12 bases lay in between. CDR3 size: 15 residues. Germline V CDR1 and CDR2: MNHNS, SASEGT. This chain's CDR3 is CASSWTADSNQPQHF. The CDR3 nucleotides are TGTGCCAGCAGCTGGACAGCCGATAGCAATCAGCCCCAGCATTTT.

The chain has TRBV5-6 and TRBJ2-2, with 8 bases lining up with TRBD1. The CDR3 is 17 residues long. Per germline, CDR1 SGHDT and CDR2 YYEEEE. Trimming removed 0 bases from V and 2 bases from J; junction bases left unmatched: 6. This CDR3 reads CASSLAFGQGNTGELFF. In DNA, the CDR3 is TGTGCCAGCAGCTTGGCCTTTGGACAGGGAAACACCGGGGAGCTGTTTTTT.

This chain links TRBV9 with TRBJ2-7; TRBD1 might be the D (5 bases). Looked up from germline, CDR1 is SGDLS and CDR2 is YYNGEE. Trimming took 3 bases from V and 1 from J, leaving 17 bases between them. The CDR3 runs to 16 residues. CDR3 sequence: CASSEGADLRSYEQYF. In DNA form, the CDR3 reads TGTGCCAGCAGCGAAGGGGCCGATCTCCGTTCCTACGAGCAGTACTTC.

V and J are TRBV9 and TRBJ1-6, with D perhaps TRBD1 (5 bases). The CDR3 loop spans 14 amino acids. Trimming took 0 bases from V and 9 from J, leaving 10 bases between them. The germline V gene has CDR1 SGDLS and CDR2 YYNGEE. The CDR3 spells CASSVDAGGSPLHF. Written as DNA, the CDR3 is TGTGCCAGCAGCGTAGATGCTGGGGGTTCACCCCTCCACTTT.

CDR3 in amino acids: CASSLAQGTYNEQFF. The CDR3, as DNA: TGTGCCAGCAGCTTAGCACAGGGAACATACAATGAGCAGTTCTTC. The chain links TRBV11-1 to TRBJ2-1; a weak D match, TRBD1 (6 bases). Trimming left V 0 bases short and J 4 bases short, with 10 bases between. CDR1 and CDR2 (germline): SGHAT, FQDESV (reference sequence). The CDR3 loop spans 15 amino acids.

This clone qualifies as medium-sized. This CDR3 reads CASSLNQGTGELFF. As DNA, the CDR3 is TGTGCCAGCAGCTTAAATCAGGGGACCGGGGAGCTGTTTTTT. The chain combines TRBV7-9 with TRBJ2-2, with a tentative D call TRBD1 (6 bases). The CDR3 spans 14 residues. Between the trimmed V and J ends, which lost 2 bases and 5 bases, there was a span of 9 bases. The germline V gene encodes CDR1 SEHNR and CDR2 FQNEAQ (reference sequence).

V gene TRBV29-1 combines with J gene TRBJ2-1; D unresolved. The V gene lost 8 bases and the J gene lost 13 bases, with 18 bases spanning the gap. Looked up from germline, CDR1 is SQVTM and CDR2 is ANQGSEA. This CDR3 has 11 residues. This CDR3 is CSFSSPSRQFF. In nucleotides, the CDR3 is TGCAGCTTCTCTTCACCCTCCCGACAGTTCTTC.

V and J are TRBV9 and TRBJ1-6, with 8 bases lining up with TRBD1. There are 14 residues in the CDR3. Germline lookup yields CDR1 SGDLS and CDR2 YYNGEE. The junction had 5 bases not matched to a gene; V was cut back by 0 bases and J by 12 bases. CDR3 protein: CASSVGTGMQPLHF. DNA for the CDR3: TGTGCCAGCAGCGTAGGGACAGGGATGCAACCCCTCCACTTT.

The CDR3 sequence is CASSQDDSYEQYF. CDR3 bases: TGCGCCAGCAGCCAAGATGATAGCTACGAGCAGTACTTC. This rearrangement joins TRBV4-1 to TRBJ2-7; D call uncertain. The CDR3 spans 13 residues. Trimming pared 0 bases from V and 3 bases from J, leaving 6 bases between. CDR1 is MGHRA and CDR2 is YSYEKL in the germline V gene.

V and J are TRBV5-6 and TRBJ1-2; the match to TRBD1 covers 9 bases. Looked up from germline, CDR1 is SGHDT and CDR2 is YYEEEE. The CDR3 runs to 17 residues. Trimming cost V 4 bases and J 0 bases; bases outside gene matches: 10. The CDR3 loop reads CASSPQGALYPNYGYTF. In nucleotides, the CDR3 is TGTGCCAGCAGCCCACAGGGGGCTTTATACCCTAACTATGGCTACACCTTC.

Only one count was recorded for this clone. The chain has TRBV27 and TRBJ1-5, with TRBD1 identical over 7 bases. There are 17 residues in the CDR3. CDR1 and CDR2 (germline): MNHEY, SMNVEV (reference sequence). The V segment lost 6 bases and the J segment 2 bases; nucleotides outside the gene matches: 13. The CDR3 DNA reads TGTGCCAGCAGCCCTGACAGGGTTTATTGGGGCAATCAGCCCCAGCATTTT. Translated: CASSPDRVYWGNQPQHF.